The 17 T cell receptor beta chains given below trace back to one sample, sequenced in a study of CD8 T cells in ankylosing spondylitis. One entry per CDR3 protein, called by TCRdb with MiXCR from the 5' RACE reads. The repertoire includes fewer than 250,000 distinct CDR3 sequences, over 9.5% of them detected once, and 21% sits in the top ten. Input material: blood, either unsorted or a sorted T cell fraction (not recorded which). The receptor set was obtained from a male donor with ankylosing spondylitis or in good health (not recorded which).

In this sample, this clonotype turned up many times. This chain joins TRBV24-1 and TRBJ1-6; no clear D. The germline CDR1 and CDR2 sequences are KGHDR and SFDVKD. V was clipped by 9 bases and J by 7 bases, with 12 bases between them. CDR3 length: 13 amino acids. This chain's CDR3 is CATQANGNSPLHF. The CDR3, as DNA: TGTGCCACCCAGGCTAACGGGAATTCACCCCTCCACTTT.

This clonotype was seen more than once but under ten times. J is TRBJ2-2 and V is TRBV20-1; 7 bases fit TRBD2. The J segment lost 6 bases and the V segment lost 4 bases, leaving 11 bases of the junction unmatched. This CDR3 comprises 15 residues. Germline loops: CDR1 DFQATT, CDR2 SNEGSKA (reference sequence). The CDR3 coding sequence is TGCAGTGCTAAAAGGGGCGGGAGCCCTGCCGGGGAGCTGTTTTTT. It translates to CSAKRGGSPAGELFF.

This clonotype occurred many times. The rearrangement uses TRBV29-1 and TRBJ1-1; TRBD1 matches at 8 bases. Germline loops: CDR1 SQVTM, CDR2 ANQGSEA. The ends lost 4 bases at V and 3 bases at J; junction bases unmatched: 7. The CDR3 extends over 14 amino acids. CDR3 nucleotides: TGCAGCGTTGCCCGCGGACAGGGATACACTGAAGCTTTCTTT. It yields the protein CSVARGQGYTEAFF.

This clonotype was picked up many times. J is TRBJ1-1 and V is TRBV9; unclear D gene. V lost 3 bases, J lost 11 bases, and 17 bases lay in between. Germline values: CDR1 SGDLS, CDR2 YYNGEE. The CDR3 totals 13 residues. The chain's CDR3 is CASSALEAPSAFF. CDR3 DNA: TGTGCCAGCAGCGCTCTGGAAGCCCCGTCGGCTTTCTTT.

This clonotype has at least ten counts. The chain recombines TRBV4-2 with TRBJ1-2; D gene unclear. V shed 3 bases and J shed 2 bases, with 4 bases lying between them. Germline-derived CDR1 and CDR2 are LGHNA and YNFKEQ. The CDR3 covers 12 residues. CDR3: CASSHRNYGYTF. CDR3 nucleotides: TGTGCCAGCAGCCACAGGAACTATGGCTACACCTTC.

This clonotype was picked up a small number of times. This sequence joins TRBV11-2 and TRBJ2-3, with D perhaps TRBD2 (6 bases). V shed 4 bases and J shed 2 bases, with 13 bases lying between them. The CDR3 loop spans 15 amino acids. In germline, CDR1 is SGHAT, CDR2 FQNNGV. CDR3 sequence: CASSSGLYPTDTQYF. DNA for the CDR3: TGTGCCAGCAGCTCGGGACTCTACCCCACAGATACGCAGTATTTT.

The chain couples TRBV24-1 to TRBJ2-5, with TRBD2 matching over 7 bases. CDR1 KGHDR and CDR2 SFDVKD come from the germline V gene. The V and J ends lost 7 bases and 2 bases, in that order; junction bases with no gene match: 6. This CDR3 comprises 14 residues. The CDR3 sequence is CATRPTGGQETQYF. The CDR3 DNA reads TGTGCCACCAGACCCACCGGGGGGCAAGAGACCCAGTACTTC.

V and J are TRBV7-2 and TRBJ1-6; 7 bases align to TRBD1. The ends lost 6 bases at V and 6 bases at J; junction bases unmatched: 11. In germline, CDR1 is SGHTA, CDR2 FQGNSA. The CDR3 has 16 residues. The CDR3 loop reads CASSPGQVLGNSPLHF. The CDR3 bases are TGTGCCAGCAGTCCAGGACAGGTGCTTGGTAATTCACCCCTCCACTTT.

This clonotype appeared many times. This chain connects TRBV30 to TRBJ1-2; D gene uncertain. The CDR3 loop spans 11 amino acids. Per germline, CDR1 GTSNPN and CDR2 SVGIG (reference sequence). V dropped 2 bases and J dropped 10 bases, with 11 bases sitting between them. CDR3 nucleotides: TGTGCCTGGAGTACGACTGGTACCTACACCTTC. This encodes CAWSTTGTYTF.

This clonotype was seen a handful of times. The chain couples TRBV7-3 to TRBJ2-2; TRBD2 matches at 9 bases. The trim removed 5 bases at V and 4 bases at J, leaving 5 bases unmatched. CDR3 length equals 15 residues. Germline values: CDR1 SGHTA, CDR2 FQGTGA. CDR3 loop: CASSPSGGLTGELFF. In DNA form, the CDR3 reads TGTGCCAGCAGCCCGAGCGGGGGGCTCACCGGGGAGCTGTTTTTT.

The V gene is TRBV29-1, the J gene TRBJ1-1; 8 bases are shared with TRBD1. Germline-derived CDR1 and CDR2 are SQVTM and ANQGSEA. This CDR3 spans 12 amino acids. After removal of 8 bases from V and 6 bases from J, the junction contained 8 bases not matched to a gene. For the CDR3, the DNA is TGCAGCATAGGACAGGGTTGGGCTGAAGCTTTCTTT. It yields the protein CSIGQGWAEAFF.

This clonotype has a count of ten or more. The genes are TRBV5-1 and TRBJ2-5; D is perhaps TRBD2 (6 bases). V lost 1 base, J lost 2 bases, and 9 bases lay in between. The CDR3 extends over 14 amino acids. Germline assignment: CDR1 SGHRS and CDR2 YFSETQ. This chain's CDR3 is CASSLMGGQETQYF. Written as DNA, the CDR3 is TGCGCCAGCAGCTTGATGGGGGGTCAAGAGACCCAGTACTTC. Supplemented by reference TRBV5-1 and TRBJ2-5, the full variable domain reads KAGVTQTPRYLIKTRGQQVTLSCSPISGHRSVSWYQQTPGQGLQFLFEYFSETQRNKGNFPGRFSGRQFSNSRSEMNVSTLELGDSALYLCASSLMGGQETQYFGPGTRLLVL.

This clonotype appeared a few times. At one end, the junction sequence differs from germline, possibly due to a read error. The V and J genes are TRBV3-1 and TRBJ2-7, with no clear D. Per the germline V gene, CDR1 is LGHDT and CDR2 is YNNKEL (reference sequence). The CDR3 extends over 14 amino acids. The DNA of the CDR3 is TGTGCCAGCAGTCAAGACCAACTCACCTACGAGCAGTACTTC. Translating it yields CASSQDQLTYEQYF.

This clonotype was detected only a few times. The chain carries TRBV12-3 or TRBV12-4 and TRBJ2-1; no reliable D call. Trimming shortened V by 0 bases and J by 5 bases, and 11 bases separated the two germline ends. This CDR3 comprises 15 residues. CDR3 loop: CASSLAPAGDNEQFF. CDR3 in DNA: TGTGCCAGCAGTTTAGCCCCCGCAGGAGACAATGAGCAGTTCTTC.

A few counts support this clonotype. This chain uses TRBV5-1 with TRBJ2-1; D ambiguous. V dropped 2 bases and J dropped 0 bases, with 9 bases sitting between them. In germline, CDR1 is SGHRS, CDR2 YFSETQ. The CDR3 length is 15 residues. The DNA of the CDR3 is TGCGCCAGCAGCTTTGAGCTCTTCTCCTACAATGAGCAGTTCTTC. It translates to CASSFELFSYNEQFF.

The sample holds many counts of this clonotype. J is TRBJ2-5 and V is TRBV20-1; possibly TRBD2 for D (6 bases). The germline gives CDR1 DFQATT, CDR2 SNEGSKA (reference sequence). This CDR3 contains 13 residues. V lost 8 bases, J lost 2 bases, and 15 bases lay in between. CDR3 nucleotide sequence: TGCAGTTTAATTGGCGGGGTACAAGAGACCCAGTACTTC. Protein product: CSLIGGVQETQYF.

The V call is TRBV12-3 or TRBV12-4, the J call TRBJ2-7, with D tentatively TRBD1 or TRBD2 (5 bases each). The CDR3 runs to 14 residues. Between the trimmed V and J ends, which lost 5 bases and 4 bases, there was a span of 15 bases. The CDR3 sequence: CASSPSGTAYEQYF. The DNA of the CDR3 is TGTGCCAGCAGTCCCTCCGGGACCGCATACGAGCAGTACTTC.